A single T cell receptor (beta chain) is shown here with its context. The target antigen is unknown. Generated by immunoSEQ multiplex PCR, the TCRdb table keeps only in-frame clones and is missing some. Altogether roughly 6,000 clones are present, around 66% being singletons, with the ten largest covering approximately 47%. This sample was taken from a study of CD8 T cell repertoires and HIV-1 epitope variants. Deletions cut 0 bases from V and 9 bases from J, with 9 bases between. Germline values: CDR1 KGHSY, CDR2 FQNENV. This CDR3 is built from 14 residues. The sequenced sample consisted of cultured CD8+ T cells derived from PBMCs. The chain employs TRBV16 and TRBJ2-6, with no clear D. This sequence was found in a male donor with HIV. The CDR3 region has the DNA TGTGCCAGCAGCCAATCTGGATCGCTCAACGTCCTGACTTTC. Its translation: CASSQSGSLNVLTF.